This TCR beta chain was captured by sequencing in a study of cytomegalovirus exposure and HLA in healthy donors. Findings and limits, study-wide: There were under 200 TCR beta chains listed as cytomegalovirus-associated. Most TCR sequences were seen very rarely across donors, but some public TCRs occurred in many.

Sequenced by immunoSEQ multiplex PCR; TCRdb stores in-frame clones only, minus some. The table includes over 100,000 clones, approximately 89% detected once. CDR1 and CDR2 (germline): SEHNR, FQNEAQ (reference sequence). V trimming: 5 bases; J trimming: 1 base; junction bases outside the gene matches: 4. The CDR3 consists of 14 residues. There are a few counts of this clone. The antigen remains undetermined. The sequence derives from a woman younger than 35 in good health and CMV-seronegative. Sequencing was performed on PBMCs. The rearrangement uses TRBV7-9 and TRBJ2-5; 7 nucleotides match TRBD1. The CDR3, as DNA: TGTGCCAGCAGCCCGGGACAGCGCCAAGAGACCCAGTACTTC. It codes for CASSPGQRQETQYF.